Here is one T cell receptor beta chain with its context. Antigen specificity is unknown. The CDR3 length is 13 residues. Trimming took 4 bases from V and 11 from J; bases not matched to a gene: 10. In germline, CDR1 is SGHTA, CDR2 FQGNSA. The method was immunoSEQ multiplex PCR; TCRdb's version includes in-frame clones alone and lacks a portion of them. The sample has under 85,000 clones, approximately 81% seen once. Individuals having autoimmune disease history or systemic immunosuppression were not enrolled. This entry comes from a study of OX40 agonist ivuxolimab in advanced cancers. Across the study: Patients assigned to dose escalation were diagnosed with hepatocellular carcinoma, melanoma, renal cell or head and neck cancer. Broader study findings: Fewer expanded clones were found on average in CD4+ than in CD8+ T cells.

This chain joins TRBV7-2 and TRBJ1-1; 7 positions match TRBD1. This receptor was obtained from an adult with an advanced solid tumor such as melanoma, head and neck, liver or kidney cancer. Here the sequenced sample was CD4+ or CD8+ T cells sorted from blood, taken in a trial of the OX40 agonist ivuxolimab. The CDR3 here is CASSSRDRDQAFF. The DNA of the CDR3 is TGTGCCAGCAGCTCCAGAGACAGGGATCAGGCTTTCTTT.